This T cell receptor beta chain was profiled in a study of Ad26.COV2.S vaccination and SARS-CoV-2 variants. Background on the study: The vaccine Ad26.COV2.S was put into the muscle once, or twice with 56 days between.

TCRdb keeps only in-frame clones here, not all; method: immunoSEQ multiplex PCR. The table includes 350,000 to 450,000 clones, roughly 84% detected once. The CDR3 loop spans 13 amino acids. Germline V CDR1 and CDR2: DFQATT, SNEGSKA (reference sequence). V lost 3 bases and J 6 bases, leaving 15 bases between the germline ends. Turning to this clone: Its antigen remains unidentified.

Study-wide points: There was a possibility that the TCR breadth and depth analyses underestimated total T cell responses.

Treatment of the sample: roughly 18 received Ad26.COV2.S at low or high dose, single or two shots; about 5 received placebo; per-sample allocation not given. On day 63 after the first injection, vaccine and placebo recipients gave samples. Cohort 1b enrolled adults aged 18-55 years in Boston. Wuhan-strain spike was delivered by a replication-incompetent Ad26 vector. This receptor was obtained from a person between 18 and 60 years old who received the Ad26.COV2.S COVID-19 vaccine or a placebo. The chain recombines TRBV20-1 with TRBJ2-7; the D gene could be TRBD1 or TRBD2 (6 bases each). The starting material was peripheral blood, obtained in a trial of Ad26.COV2.S vaccine versus placebo. The CDR3: CSASGTGAREQYF. CDR3 in DNA: TGCAGTGCTAGTGGGACGGGGGCCCGCGAGCAGTACTTC.